The present entry profiles one T cell receptor (beta chain) with its context. This entry belongs to a study of blood T cell repertoires in COVID-19. Study at large: The analysed material was cDNA or gDNA that came from T cells, B-cell-depleted T cells, or PBMCs.

The table came from immunoSEQ multiplex PCR; TCRdb's copy has only in-frame clones and leaves some out. This table holds tens of thousands of clones, around 80% found once. Germline V gene lookup returns CDR1 MDHEN and CDR2 SYDVKM. The V gene end was trimmed by 11 bases and the J gene end by 5 bases; junction bases not matched to a gene: 10. The CDR3 totals 13 residues. The specimen was peripheral blood. The TCR originated in a human donor in a cohort sampled during active COVID-19. V is TRBV28 and J is TRBJ1-1; TRBD1 matches at 8 bases. The CDR3 here is CALKQGVETEAFF. CDR3 DNA sequence: TGTGCCCTAAAACAGGGGGTAGAGACTGAAGCTTTCTTT.